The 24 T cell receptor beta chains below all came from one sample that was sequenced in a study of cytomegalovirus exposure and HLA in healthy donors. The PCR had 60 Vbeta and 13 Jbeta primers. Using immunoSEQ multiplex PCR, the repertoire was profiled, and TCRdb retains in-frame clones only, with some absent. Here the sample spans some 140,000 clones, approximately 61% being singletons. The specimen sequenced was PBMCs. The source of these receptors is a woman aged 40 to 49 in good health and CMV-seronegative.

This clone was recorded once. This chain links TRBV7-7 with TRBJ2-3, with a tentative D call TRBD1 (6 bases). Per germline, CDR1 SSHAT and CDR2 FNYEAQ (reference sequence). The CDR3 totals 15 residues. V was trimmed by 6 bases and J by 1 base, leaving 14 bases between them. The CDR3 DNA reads TGTGCCAGCAGTTACAAACCAGGGGGCACAGATACGCAGTATTTT. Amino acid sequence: CASSYKPGGTDTQYF.

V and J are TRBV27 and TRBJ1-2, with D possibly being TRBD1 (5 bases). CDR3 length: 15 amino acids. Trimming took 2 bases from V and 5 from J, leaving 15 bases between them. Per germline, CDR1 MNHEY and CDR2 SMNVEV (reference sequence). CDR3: CASSLGGTGRYGYTF. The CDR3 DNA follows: TGTGCCAGCAGTTTAGGGGGGACGGGAAGATATGGCTACACCTTC.

The CDR3 sequence: CASSSHYGYTF. CDR3 nucleotides: TGTGCCAGCAGCTCTCACTATGGCTACACCTTC. V is TRBV7-2 and J is TRBJ1-2; D call uncertain. Germline lookup yields CDR1 SGHTA and CDR2 FQGNSA. The CDR3 consists of 11 residues. The V end lost 4 bases, the J end lost 3 bases, and 3 bases lay between the germline ends.

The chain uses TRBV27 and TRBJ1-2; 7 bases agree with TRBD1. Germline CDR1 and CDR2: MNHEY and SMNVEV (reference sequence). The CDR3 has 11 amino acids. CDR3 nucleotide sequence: TGTGCAGCAGGGACAGTCTATGGCTACACCTTC. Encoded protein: CAAGTVYGYTF.

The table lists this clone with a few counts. CDR3 amino acids: CASSLGDRGSNTEAFF. The CDR3 coding sequence is TGTGCCAGCAGCTTAGGGGACAGGGGATCTAACACTGAAGCTTTCTTT. This rearrangement joins TRBV7-9 to TRBJ1-1; TRBD1 agrees at 10 bases. The V gene's germline CDR1 is SEHNR and CDR2 FQNEAQ (reference sequence). This CDR3 is 16 amino acids long. The V segment lost 1 base and the J segment 2 bases; nucleotides outside the gene matches: 4.

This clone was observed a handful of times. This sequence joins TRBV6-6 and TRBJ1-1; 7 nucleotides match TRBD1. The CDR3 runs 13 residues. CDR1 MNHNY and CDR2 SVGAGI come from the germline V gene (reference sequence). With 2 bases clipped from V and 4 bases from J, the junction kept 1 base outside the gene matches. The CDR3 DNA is TGTGCCAGCAGTTACAGGGGGCCCACTGAAGCTTTCTTT. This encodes CASSYRGPTEAFF.

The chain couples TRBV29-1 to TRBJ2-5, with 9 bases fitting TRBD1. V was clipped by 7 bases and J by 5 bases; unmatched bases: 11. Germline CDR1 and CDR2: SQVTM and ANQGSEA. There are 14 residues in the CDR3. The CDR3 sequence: CSAGTGQGRETQYF. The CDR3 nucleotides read TGCAGCGCCGGCACGGGACAGGGCCGGGAGACCCAGTACTTC.

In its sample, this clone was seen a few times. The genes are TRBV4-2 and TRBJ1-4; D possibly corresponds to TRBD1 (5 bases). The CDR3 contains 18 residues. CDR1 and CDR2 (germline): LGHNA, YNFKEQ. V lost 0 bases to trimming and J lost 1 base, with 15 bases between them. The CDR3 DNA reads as TGTGCCAGCAGCCAAGATGGGGACTCGATCCTAACTAATGAAAAACTGTTTTTT. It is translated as CASSQDGDSILTNEKLFF.

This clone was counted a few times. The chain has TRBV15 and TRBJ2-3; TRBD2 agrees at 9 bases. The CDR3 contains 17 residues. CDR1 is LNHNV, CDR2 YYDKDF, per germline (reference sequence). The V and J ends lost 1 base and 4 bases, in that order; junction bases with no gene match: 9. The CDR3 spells CATSRASSGAQADTQYF. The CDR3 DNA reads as TGTGCCACCAGCAGAGCTTCTAGCGGGGCCCAGGCAGATACGCAGTATTTT. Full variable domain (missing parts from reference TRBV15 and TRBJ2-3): DAMVIQNPRYQVTQFGKPVTLSCSQTLNHNVMYWYQQKSSQAPKLLFHYYDKDFNNEADTPDNFQSRRPNTSFCFLDIRSPGLGDTAMYLCATSRASSGAQADTQYFGPGTRLTVL.

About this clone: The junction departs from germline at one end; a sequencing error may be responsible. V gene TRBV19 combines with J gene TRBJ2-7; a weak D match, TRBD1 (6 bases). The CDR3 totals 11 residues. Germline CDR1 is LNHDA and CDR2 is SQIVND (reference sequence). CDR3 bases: TGTGCCAGTAGCATAGAAGGACAGTACTATTTC. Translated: CASSIEGQYYF. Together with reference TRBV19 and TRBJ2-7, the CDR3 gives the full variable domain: DGGITQSPKYLFRKEGQNVTLSCEQNLNHDAMYWYRQDPGQGLRLIYYSQIVNDFQKGDIAEGYSVSREKKESFPLTVTSAQKNPTAFYLCASSIEGQYYFGPGTRLTVT.

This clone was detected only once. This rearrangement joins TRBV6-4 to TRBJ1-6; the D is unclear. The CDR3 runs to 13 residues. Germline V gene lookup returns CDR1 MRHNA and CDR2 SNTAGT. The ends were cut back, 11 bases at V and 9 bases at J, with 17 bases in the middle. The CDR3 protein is CAAARVLGSPLHF. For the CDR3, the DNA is TGTGCCGCCGCCCGGGTCTTGGGTTCACCCCTCCACTTT.

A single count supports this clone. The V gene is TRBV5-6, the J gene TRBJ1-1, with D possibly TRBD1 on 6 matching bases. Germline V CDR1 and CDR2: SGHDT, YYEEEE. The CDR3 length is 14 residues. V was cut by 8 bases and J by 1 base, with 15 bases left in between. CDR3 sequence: CASLRWGRNTEAFF. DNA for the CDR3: TGTGCCAGTCTGAGGTGGGGGCGGAACACTGAAGCTTTCTTT.

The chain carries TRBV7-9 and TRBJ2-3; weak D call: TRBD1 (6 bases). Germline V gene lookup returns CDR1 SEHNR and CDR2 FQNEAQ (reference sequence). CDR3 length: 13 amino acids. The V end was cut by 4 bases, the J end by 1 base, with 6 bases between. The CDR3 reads CASSYRGTDTQYF. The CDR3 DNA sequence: TGTGCCAGCAGCTACAGGGGCACAGATACGCAGTATTTT.

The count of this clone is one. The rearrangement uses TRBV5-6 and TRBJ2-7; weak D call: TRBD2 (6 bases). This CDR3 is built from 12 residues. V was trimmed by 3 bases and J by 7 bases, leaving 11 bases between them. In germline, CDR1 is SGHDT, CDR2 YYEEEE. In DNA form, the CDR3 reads TGTGCCAGCAGCTCGGGACTTCGGGAGCAGTACTTC. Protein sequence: CASSSGLREQYF.

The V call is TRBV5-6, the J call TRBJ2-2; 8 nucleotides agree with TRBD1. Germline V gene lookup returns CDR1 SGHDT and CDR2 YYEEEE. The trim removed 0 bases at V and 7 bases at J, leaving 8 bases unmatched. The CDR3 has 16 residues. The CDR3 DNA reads TGTGCCAGCAGCTTGGCCTGGACAGGGAGTTACGGGGAGCTGTTTTTT. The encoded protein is CASSLAWTGSYGELFF.

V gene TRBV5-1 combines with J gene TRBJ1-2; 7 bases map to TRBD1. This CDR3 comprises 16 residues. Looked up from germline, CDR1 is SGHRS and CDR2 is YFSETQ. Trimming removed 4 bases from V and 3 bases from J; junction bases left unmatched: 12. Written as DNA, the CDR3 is TGCGCCAGCAGCACCCACAGGGGCCAGGAGGACTATGGCTACACCTTC. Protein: CASSTHRGQEDYGYTF.

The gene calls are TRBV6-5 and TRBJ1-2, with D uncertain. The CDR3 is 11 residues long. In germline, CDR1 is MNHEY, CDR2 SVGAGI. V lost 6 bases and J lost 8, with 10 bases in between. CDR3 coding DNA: TGTGCCAGCAGCCCCGGGGTCGGCTACACCTTC. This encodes CASSPGVGYTF.

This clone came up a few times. CDR3: CASSQGGGSRTYNEQFF. The CDR3 DNA reads TGTGCCAGCAGCCAAGGGGGGGGGAGCAGGACCTACAATGAGCAGTTCTTC. The chain joins TRBV4-2 to TRBJ2-1; 7 positions agree with TRBD2. Trimming cost V 1 base and J 2 bases; bases outside gene matches: 8. The CDR3 length is 17 residues. Germline V gives CDR1 LGHNA, CDR2 YNFKEQ.

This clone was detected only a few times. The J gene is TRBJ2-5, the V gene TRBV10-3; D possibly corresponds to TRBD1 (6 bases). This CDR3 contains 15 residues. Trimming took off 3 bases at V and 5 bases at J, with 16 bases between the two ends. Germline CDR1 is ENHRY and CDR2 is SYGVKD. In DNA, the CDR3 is TGTGCCATCAGTGACGGAGCAGGGGTGGGGGAGACCCAGTACTTC. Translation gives CAISDGAGVGETQYF.

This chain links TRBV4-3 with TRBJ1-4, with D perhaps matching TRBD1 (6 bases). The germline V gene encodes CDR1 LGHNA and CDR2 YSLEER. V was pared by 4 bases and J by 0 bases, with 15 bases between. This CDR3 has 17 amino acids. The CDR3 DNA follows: TGCGCCAGCAGCCCAGGGGAGGGGAGGCCAACTAATGAAAAACTGTTTTTT. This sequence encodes CASSPGEGRPTNEKLFF.

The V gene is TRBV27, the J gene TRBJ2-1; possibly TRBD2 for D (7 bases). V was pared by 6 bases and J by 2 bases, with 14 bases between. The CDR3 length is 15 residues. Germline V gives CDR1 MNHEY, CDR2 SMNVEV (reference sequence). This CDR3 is CASRRGGSPYNEQFF. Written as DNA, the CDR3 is TGTGCCAGCAGGAGGGGGGGATCTCCCTACAATGAGCAGTTCTTC.

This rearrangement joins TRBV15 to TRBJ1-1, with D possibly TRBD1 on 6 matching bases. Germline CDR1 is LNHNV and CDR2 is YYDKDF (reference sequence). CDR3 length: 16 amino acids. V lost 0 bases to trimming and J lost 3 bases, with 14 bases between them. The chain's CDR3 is CATSRDRGAWDTEAFF. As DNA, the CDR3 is TGTGCCACCAGCAGAGACAGGGGCGCCTGGGACACTGAAGCTTTCTTT. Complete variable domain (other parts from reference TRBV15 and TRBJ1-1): DAMVIQNPRYQVTQFGKPVTLSCSQTLNHNVMYWYQQKSSQAPKLLFHYYDKDFNNEADTPDNFQSRRPNTSFCFLDIRSPGLGDTAMYLCATSRDRGAWDTEAFFGQGTRLTVV.

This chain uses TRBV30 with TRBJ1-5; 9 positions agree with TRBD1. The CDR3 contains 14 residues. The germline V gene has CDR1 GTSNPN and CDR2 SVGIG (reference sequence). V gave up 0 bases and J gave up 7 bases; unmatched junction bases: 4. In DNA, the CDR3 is TGTGCCTGGAGTGTACAGGGGGCAGGACAGCCCCAGCATTTT. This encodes CAWSVQGAGQPQHF.

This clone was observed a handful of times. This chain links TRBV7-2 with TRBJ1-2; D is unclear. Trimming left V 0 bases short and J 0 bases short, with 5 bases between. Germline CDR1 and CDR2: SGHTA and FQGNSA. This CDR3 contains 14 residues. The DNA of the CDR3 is TGTGCCAGCAGCTTAGCCCTAGCTAACTATGGCTACACCTTC. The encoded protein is CASSLALANYGYTF.